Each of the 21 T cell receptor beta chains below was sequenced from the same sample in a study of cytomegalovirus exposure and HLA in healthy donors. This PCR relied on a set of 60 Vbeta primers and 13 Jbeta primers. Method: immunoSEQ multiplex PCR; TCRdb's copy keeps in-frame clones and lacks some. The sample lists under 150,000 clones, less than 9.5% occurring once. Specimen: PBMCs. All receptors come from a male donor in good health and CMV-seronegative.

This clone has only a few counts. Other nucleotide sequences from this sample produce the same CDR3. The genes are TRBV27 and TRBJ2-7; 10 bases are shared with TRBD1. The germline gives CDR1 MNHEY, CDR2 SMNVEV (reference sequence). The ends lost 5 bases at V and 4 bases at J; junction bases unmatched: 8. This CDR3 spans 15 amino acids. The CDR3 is CASSPRTGGPYEQYF. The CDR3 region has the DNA TGTGCCAGCAGTCCCCGGACAGGGGGACCGTACGAGCAGTACTTC.

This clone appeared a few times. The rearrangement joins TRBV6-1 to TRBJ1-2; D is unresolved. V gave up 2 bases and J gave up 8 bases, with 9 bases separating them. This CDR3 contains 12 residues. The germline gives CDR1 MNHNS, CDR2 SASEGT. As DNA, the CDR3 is TGTGCCAGCAGTGAACCCCTGCGAGGCTACACCTTC. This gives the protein CASSEPLRGYTF.

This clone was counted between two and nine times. This CDR3 is CASSQRRGNEQFF. The CDR3, as DNA: TGCGCCAGCAGCCAGCGAAGGGGGAATGAGCAGTTCTTC. The gene calls are TRBV4-3 and TRBJ2-1, with a possible D match to TRBD1 (6 bases). V was cut by 3 bases and J by 7 bases, with 10 bases left in between. Germline V CDR1 and CDR2: LGHNA, YSLEER. The CDR3 length is 13 residues.

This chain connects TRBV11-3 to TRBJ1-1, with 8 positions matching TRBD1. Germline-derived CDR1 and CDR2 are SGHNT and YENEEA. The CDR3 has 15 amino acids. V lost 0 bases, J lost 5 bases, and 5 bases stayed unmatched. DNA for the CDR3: TGTGCCAGCAGCTTAGAGGCAGGGGGCCTTACTGAAGCTTTCTTT. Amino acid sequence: CASSLEAGGLTEAFF.

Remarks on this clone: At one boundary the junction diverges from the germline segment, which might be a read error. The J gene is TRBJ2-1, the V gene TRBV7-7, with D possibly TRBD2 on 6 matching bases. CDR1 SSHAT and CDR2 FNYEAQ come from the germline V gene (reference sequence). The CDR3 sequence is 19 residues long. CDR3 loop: CASSPNEGAGSIAHNEQFF. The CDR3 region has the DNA TGTGCTAGCAGCCCCAACGAAGGTGCGGGGTCGATTGCCCACAATGAGCAGTTCTTC.

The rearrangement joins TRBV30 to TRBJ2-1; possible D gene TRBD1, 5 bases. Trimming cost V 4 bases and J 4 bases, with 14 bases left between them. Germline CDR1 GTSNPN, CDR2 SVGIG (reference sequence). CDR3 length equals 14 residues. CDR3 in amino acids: CAWTHLDRYNEQFF. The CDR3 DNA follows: TGTGCCTGGACCCACCTAGACAGATACAATGAGCAGTTCTTC.

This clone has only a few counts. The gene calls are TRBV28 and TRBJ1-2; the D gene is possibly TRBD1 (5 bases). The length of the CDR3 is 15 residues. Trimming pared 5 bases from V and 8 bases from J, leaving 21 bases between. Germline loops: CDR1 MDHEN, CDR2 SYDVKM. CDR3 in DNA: TGTGCCAGCAGTGGGCCCTCGAGCGGGGCGCAGGGCTACACCTTC. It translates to CASSGPSSGAQGYTF.

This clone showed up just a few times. DNA of the CDR3: TGTGCCAGCAGTCTGGGACAGGGAAGAAGCTCCTATAATTCACCCCTCCACTTT. This encodes CASSLGQGRSSYNSPLHF. The chain is built from TRBV28 and TRBJ1-6; 9 nucleotides match TRBD1. The J segment lost 0 bases and the V segment lost 5 bases, leaving 8 bases of the junction unmatched. Per the germline V gene, CDR1 is MDHEN and CDR2 is SYDVKM. The CDR3 spans 18 residues.

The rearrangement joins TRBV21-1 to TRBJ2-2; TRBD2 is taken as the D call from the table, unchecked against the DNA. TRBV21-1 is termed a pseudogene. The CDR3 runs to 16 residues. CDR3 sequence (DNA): TGTGCCAGCAGCAAATGCTGGACTCTGAACACCGGGGAGCTGTTTTTT. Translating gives CASSKCWTLNTGELFF.

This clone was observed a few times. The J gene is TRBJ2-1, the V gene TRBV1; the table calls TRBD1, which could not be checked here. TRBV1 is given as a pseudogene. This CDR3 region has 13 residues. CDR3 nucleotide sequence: TGCACCAGCCACAGGGATTCCTACAATGAGCAGTTCTTC. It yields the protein CTSHRDSYNEQFF.

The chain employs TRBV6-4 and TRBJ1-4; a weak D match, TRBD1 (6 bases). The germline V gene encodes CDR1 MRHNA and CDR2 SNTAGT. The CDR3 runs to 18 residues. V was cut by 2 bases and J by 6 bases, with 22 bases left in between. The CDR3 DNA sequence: TGTGCCAGCAGTGACGATCCCCGACAGGTATGGTTAGATGAAAAACTGTTTTTT. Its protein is CASSDDPRQVWLDEKLFF.

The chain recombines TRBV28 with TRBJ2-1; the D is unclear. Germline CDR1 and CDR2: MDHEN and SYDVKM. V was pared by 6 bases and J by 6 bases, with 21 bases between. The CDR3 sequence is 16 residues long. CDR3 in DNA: TGTGCCAGCAGCTGGAGCCACCTAGACCTGTCCAATGAGCAGTTCTTC. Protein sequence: CASSWSHLDLSNEQFF. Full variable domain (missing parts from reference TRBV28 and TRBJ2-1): DVKVTQSSRYLVKRTGEKVFLECVQDMDHENMFWYRQDPGLGLRLIYFSYDVKMKEKGDIPEGYSVSREKKERFSLILESASTNQTSMYLCASSWSHLDLSNEQFFGPGTRLTVL.

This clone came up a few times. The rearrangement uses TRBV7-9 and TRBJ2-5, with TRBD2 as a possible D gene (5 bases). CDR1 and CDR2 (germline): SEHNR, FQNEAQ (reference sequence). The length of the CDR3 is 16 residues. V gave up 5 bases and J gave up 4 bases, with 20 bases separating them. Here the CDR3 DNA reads TGTGCCAGCAGCCTAGGAAGGCGGGTAGCGTTAGAGACCCAGTACTTC. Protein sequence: CASSLGRRVALETQYF.

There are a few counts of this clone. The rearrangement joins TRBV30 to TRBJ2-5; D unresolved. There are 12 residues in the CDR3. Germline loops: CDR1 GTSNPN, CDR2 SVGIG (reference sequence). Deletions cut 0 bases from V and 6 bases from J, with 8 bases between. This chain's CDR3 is CAWSVASQTQYF. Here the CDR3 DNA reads TGTGCCTGGAGTGTAGCCTCCCAGACCCAGTACTTC.

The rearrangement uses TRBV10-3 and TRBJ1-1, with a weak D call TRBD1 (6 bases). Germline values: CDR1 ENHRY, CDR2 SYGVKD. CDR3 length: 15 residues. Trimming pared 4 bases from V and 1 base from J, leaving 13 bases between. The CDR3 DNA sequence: TGTGCCATCAGTGGAAGGGGGTACGCGAACACTGAAGCTTTCTTT. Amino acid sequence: CAISGRGYANTEAFF.

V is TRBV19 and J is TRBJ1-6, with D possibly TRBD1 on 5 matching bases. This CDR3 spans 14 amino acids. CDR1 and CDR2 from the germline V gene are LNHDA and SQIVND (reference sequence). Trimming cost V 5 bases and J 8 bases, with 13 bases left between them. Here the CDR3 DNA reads TGTGCCAGTAGTCCCGACCAAGGGGATTCACCCCTCCACTTT. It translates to CASSPDQGDSPLHF.

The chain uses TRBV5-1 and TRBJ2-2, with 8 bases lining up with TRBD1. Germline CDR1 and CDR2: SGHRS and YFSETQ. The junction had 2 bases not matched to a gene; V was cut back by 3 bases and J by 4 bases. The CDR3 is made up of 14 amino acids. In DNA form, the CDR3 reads TGCGCCAGCAGCTCGACAGGGGTCACCGGGGAGCTGTTTTTT. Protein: CASSSTGVTGELFF.

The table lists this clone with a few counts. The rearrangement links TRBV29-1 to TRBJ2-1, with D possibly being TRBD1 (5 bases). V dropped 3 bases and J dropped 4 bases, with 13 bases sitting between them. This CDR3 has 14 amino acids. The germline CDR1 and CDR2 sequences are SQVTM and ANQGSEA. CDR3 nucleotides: TGCAGCGTTGAGGGGCAAATCCTTTACAATGAGCAGTTCTTC. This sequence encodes CSVEGQILYNEQFF.

The CDR3 DNA sequence: TGTGCCAGTAGTCTTTTAGACACGTCCTATGGCTACACCTTC. Protein sequence: CASSLLDTSYGYTF. This chain joins TRBV19 and TRBJ1-2; D call uncertain. V shed 5 bases and J shed 4 bases, with 14 bases lying between them. Germline CDR1 is LNHDA and CDR2 is SQIVND (reference sequence). CDR3 length: 14 amino acids.

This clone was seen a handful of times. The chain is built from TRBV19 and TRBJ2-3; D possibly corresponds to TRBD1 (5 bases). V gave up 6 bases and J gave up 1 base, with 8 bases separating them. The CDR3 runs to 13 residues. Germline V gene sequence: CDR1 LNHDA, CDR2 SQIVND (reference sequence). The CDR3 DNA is TGTGCCAGTAGCGGACACCGCACAGATACGCAGTATTTT. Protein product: CASSGHRTDTQYF.

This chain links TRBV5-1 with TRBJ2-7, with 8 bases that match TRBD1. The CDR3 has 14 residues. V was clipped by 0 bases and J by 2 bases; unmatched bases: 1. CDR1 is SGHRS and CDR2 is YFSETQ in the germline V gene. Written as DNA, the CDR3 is TGCGCCAGCAGCTTGGAGGACAGGGCCTACGAGCAGTACTTC. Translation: CASSLEDRAYEQYF. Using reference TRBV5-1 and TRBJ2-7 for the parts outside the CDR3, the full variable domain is KAGVTQTPRYLIKTRGQQVTLSCSPISGHRSVSWYQQTPGQGLQFLFEYFSETQRNKGNFPGRFSGRQFSNSRSEMNVSTLELGDSALYLCASSLEDRAYEQYFGPGTRLTVT.